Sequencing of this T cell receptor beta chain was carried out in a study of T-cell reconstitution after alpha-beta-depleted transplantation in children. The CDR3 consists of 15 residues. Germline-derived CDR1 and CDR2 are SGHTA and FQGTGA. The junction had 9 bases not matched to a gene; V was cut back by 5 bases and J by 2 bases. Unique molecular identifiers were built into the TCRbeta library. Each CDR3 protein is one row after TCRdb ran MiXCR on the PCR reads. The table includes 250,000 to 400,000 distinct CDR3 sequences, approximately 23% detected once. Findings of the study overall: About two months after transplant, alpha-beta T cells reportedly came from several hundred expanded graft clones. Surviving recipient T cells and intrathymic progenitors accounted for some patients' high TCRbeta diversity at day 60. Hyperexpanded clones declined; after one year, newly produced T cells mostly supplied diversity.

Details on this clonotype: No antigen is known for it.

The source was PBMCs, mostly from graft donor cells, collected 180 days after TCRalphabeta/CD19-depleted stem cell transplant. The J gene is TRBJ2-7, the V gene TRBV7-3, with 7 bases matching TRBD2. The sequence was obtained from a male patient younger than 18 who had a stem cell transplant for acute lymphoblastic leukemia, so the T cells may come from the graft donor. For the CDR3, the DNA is TGTGCCAGCAGCCCAAGAAGGACTAGACCCTACGAGCAGTACTTC. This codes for CASSPRRTRPYEQYF.